Below are 2 T cell receptor beta chains sequenced from a single sample in a study of PD-L1 blockade in urothelial cancer. Using immunoSEQ multiplex PCR, the repertoire was profiled, and TCRdb retains in-frame clones only, with some absent. The sample carries fewer than 50,000 clones, 84% recorded once. Time point described: pretreatment peripheral blood. This specimen consisted of PBMCs, obtained around atezolizumab (anti-PD-L1) treatment. The source of these receptors is a man in his 70s with urothelial cancer.

The chain has TRBV11-3 and TRBJ2-7, with D possibly being TRBD2 (5 bases). This CDR3 has 13 amino acids. V lost 5 bases and J 3 bases, leaving 11 bases between the germline ends. In germline, CDR1 is SGHNT, CDR2 YENEEA. The CDR3 loop is CASSRATIYEQYF. CDR3 nucleotides: TGTGCCAGCAGCCGGGCGACTATCTACGAGCAGTACTTC.

The chain has TRBV4-3 and TRBJ2-1; the match to TRBD2 covers 14 bases. Per germline, CDR1 LGHNA and CDR2 YSLEER. V dropped 2 bases and J dropped 4; count of bases not matched to a gene: 7. There are 18 residues in the CDR3. The chain's CDR3 is CASSQSWTSGGLYNEQFF. In DNA, the CDR3 is TGCGCCAGCAGCCAAAGTTGGACTAGCGGGGGGCTTTACAATGAGCAGTTCTTC.